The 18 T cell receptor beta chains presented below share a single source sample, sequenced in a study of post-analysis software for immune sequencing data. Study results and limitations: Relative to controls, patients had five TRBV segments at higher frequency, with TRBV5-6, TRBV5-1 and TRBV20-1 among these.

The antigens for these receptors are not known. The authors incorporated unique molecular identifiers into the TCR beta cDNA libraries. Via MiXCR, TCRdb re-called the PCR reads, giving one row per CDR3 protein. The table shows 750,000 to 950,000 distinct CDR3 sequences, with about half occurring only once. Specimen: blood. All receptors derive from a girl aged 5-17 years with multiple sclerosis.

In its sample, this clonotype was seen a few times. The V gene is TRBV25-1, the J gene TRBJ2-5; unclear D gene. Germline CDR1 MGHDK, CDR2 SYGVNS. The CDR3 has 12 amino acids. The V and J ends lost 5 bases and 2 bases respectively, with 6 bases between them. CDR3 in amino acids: CASSMSQETQYF. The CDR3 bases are TGTGCCAGCAGTATGAGTCAAGAGACCCAGTACTTC.

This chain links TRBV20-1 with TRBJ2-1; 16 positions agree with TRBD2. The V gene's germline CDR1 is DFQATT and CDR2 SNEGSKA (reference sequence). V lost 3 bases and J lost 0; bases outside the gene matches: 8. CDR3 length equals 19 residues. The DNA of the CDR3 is TGCAGTGCTAGCGATCCGGGACTAGCGGGAGGGAGCTCCTACAATGAGCAGTTCTTC. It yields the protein CSASDPGLAGGSSYNEQFF.

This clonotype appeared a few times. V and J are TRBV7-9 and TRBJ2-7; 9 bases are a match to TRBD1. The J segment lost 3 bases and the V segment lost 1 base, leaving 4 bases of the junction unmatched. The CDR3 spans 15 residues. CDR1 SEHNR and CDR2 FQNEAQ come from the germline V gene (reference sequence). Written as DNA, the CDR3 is TGTGCCAGCAGCTTAGGGAGGACAGGGGACTACGAGCAGTACTTC. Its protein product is CASSLGRTGDYEQYF.

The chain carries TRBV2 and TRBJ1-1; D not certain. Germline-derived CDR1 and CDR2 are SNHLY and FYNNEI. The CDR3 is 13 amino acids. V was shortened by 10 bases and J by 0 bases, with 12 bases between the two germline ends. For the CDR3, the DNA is TGTGCCAACAGAGTTCGGATGAACACTGAAGCTTTCTTT. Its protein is CANRVRMNTEAFF.

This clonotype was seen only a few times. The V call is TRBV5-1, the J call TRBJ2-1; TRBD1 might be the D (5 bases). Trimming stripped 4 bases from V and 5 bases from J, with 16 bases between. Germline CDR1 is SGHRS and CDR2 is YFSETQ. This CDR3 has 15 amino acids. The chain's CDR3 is CASSGEGRAHNEQFF. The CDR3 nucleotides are TGCGCCAGCAGCGGTGAAGGCAGGGCCCACAATGAGCAGTTCTTC. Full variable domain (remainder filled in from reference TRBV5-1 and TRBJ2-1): KAGVTQTPRYLIKTRGQQVTLSCSPISGHRSVSWYQQTPGQGLQFLFEYFSETQRNKGNFPGRFSGRQFSNSRSEMNVSTLELGDSALYLCASSGEGRAHNEQFFGPGTRLTVL.

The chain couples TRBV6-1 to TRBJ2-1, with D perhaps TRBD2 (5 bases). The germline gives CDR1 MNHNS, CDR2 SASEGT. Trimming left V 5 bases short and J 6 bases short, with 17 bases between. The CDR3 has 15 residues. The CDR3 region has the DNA TGTGCCAGCAGTCTACTAGTGGGAGAAGGCAATGAGCAGTTCTTC. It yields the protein CASSLLVGEGNEQFF.

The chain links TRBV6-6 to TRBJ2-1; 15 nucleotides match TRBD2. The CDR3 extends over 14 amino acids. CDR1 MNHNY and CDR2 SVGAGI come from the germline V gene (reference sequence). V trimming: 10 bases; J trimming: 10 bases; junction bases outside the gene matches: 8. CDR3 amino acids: CATQTGLAGGEQFF. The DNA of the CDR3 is TGTGCCACCCAAACTGGACTAGCGGGAGGGGAGCAGTTCTTC.

In nucleotides, the CDR3 is TGTGCCATCAGTGAGGGACCGGGGGAGACCCAGTACTTC. This translates into CAISEGPGETQYF. The chain recombines TRBV10-3 with TRBJ2-7, with D perhaps matching TRBD2 (5 bases). The J call is doubtful: the DNA matches TRBJ2-5 better. This CDR3 is 13 amino acids long. Germline CDR1 and CDR2: ENHRY and SYGVKD.

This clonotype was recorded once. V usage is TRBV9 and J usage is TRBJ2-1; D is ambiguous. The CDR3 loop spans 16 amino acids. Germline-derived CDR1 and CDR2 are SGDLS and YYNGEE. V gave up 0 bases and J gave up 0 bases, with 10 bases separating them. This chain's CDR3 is CASSVVTGRSYNEQFF. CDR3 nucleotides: TGTGCCAGCAGCGTAGTAACTGGACGCTCCTACAATGAGCAGTTCTTC.

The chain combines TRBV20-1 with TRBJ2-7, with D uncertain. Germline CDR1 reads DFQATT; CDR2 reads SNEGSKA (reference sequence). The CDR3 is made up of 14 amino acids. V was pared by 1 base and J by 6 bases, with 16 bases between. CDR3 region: CSARVAAPRAEQYF. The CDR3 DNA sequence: TGCAGTGCTAGAGTGGCGGCCCCCCGGGCCGAGCAGTACTTC.

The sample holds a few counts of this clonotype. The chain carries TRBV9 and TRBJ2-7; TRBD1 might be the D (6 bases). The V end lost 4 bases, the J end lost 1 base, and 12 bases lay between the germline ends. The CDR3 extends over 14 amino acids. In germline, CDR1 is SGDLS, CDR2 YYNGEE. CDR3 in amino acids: CASSPRDKSYEQYF. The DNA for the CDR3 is TGTGCCAGCAGCCCAAGGGACAAATCCTACGAGCAGTACTTC.

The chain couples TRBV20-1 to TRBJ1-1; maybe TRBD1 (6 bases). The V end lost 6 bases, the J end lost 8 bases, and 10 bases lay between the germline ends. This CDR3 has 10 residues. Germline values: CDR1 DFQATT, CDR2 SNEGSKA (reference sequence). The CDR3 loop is CSASDREAFF. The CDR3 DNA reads TGCAGTGCATCCGACAGGGAAGCTTTCTTT.

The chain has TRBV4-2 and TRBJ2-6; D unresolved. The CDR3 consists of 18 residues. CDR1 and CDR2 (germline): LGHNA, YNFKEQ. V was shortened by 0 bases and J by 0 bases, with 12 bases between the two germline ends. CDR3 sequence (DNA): TGTGCCAGCAGCCAAGATCGCACAGAGATCTCTGGGGCCAACGTCCTGACTTTC. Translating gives CASSQDRTEISGANVLTF.

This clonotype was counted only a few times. The CDR3 DNA follows: TGCAGTGCTAGAGATATACACACCAACGAGCAGTACTTC. Its protein product is CSARDIHTNEQYF. The V gene is TRBV20-1, the J gene TRBJ2-7; the D is unclear. Germline assignment: CDR1 DFQATT and CDR2 SNEGSKA (reference sequence). Trimming took 0 bases from V and 5 from J, leaving 11 bases between them. The CDR3 runs 13 residues.

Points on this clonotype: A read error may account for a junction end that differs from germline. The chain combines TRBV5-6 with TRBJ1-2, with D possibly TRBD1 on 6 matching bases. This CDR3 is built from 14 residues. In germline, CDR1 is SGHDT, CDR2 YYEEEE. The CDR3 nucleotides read TGTGCCTGCAGCCCGACAGGCGCGAACTATGGCTACACCTTC. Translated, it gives CACSPTGANYGYTF. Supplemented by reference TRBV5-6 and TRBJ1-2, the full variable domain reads DAGVTQSPTHLIKTRGQQVTLRCSPKSGHDTVSWYQQALGQGPQFIFQYYEEEERQRGNFPDRFSGHQFPNYSSELNVNALLLGDSALYLCACSPTGANYGYTFGSGTRLTVV.

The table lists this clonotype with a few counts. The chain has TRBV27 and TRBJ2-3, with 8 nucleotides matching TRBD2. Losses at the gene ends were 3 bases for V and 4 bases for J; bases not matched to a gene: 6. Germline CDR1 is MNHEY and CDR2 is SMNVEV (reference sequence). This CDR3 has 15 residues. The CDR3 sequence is CASSLDSGVSDTQYF. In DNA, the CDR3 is TGTGCCAGCAGTTTGGATAGCGGGGTTTCAGATACGCAGTATTTT.

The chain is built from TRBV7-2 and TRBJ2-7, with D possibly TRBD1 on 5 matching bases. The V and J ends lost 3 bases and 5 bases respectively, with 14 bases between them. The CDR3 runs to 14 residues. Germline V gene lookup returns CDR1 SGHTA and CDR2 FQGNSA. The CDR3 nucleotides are TGTGCCAGCAGCTTGAGCAGGGTGCTGCACGAGCAGTACTTC. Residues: CASSLSRVLHEQYF.

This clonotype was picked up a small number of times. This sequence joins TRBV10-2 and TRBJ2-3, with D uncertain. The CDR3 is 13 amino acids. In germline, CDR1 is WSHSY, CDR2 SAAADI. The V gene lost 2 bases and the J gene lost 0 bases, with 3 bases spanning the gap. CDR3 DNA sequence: TGCGCCAGCAGTGAGAGAAGCACAGATACGCAGTATTTT. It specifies CASSERSTDTQYF.